These 20 T cell receptor beta chains came from one sample sequenced in a study of blood T cell repertoires in COVID-19. The method was immunoSEQ multiplex PCR; TCRdb's version includes in-frame clones alone and lacks a portion of them. The sample shows 180,000 or so clones, 84% of them seen only once. The sample consisted of PBMCs or T cells enriched from blood (not recorded which). Every receptor here comes from a man between 45 and 60 years old who had recovered from COVID-19.

The rearrangement joins TRBV2 to TRBJ2-2; D is perhaps TRBD1 (6 bases). The CDR3 runs 15 residues. Germline V gene lookup returns CDR1 SNHLY and CDR2 FYNNEI. Trimming pared 6 bases from V and 3 bases from J, leaving 14 bases between. The CDR3 loop is CASRDPGEHTGELFF. DNA for the CDR3: TGTGCCAGCAGAGACCCAGGGGAGCACACCGGGGAGCTGTTTTTT.

The rearrangement uses TRBV18 and TRBJ1-3, with D hard to call. CDR3 length: 13 amino acids. CDR1 is KGHSH, CDR2 LQKENI, per germline. The ends were cut back, 2 bases at V and 3 bases at J, with 5 bases in the middle. CDR3 sequence reads: CASSPNGGNTIYF. CDR3 coding DNA: TGTGCCAGCTCACCAAACGGTGGAAACACCATATATTTT.

The chain carries TRBV10-1 and TRBJ1-3, with 9 bases fitting TRBD1. V lost 9 bases to trimming and J lost 2 bases; unmatched junction nucleotides: 5. This CDR3 has 14 residues. The germline V gene encodes CDR1 WNHNN and CDR2 SYGVQD (reference sequence). The CDR3 protein is CASARDRAGNTIYF. The CDR3 nucleotides read TGCGCCAGTGCCCGGGACAGGGCTGGAAACACCATATATTTT.

The V gene is TRBV6-7, the J gene TRBJ1-5, with D perhaps matching TRBD1 (5 bases). TRBV6-7 is an ORF, and what it does is uncertain. The V gene lost 2 bases and the J gene lost 2 bases, with 28 bases spanning the gap. The CDR3 consists of 21 residues. The CDR3 bases are TGTGCCAGCAGTTACGGTATCAGCGTCGGGTCAGGGTTTTGGGGCAATCAGCCCCAGCATTTT. It specifies CASSYGISVGSGFWGNQPQHF.

A few counts support this clone. V usage is TRBV27 and J usage is TRBJ1-6; 7 bases are a match to TRBD1. V gave up 6 bases and J gave up 8 bases; unmatched junction bases: 10. This CDR3 contains 15 residues. The germline gives CDR1 MNHEY, CDR2 SMNVEV (reference sequence). The CDR3 is CASSQGQGDYSPLHF. The CDR3 DNA reads TGTGCCAGCAGCCAGGGCCAGGGGGATTATTCACCCCTCCACTTT.

This clone was counted a few times. The gene calls are TRBV28 and TRBJ2-7; tentatively, D is TRBD2 (5 bases). This CDR3 spans 11 amino acids. Germline V lookup: CDR1 MDHEN, CDR2 SYDVKM. Trimming cost V 6 bases and J 4 bases, with 7 bases left between them. CDR3: CASRGAYEQYF. The CDR3 bases are TGTGCCAGCAGGGGAGCGTACGAGCAGTACTTC.

The chain employs TRBV6-5 and TRBJ1-1; the D gene is possibly TRBD1 (5 bases). V lost 2 bases to trimming and J lost 3 bases, with 10 bases between them. The CDR3 totals 14 residues. Per germline, CDR1 MNHEY and CDR2 SVGAGI. The CDR3 sequence: CASSYADSYTEAFF. CDR3 in DNA: TGTGCCAGCAGTTACGCCGACAGTTACACTGAAGCTTTCTTT.

The V call is TRBV20-1, the J call TRBJ1-1; maybe TRBD1 (6 bases). Germline V gene data show CDR1 as DFQATT and CDR2 as SNEGSKA (reference sequence). The CDR3 covers 14 residues. Trimming removed 3 bases at V and 3 bases at J, with 14 bases between. Here the CDR3 DNA reads TGCAGTGCTAGTCGGACAGTCAGGGACACTGAAGCTTTCTTT. It translates to CSASRTVRDTEAFF.

CDR3 nucleotide sequence: TGCAGCGTTGACCGACAGGGGTTGGGGAACTATGGCTACACCTTC. Protein sequence: CSVDRQGLGNYGYTF. The chain couples TRBV29-1 to TRBJ1-2; TRBD1 agrees at 8 bases. Trimming took 3 bases from V and 2 from J; bases not matched to a gene: 8. The CDR3 spans 15 residues. Per the germline V gene, CDR1 is SQVTM and CDR2 is ANQGSEA.

The chain employs TRBV7-2 and TRBJ2-7, with D maybe TRBD2 (7 bases). V was trimmed by 3 bases and J by 3 bases, leaving 15 bases between them. The CDR3 has 15 residues. The germline V gene encodes CDR1 SGHTA and CDR2 FQGNSA. CDR3 nucleotide sequence: TGTGCCAGCAGCTTCGGGGGGCGCATGAACTACGAGCAGTACTTC. Translating gives CASSFGGRMNYEQYF.

This chain connects TRBV30 to TRBJ1-6, with D unclear. Trimming shortened V by 1 base and J by 3 bases, and 13 bases separated the two germline ends. Germline CDR1 and CDR2: GTSNPN and SVGIG (reference sequence). The CDR3 consists of 16 residues. CDR3 in amino acids: CAWSAASAGYNSPLHF. In nucleotides, the CDR3 is TGTGCCTGGAGTGCTGCCTCAGCGGGCTATAATTCACCCCTCCACTTT.

The J gene is TRBJ1-5, the V gene TRBV6-1; tentatively, D is TRBD1 (5 bases). V gave up 0 bases and J gave up 6 bases, with 12 bases separating them. This CDR3 has 15 amino acids. CDR1 and CDR2 (germline): MNHNS, SASEGT. The CDR3 region is CASSEATIQGQPQHF. The CDR3 coding sequence is TGTGCCAGCAGTGAAGCGACAATTCAGGGTCAGCCCCAGCATTTT.

The chain uses TRBV7-2 and TRBJ1-1, with D perhaps TRBD1 (5 bases). Germline V gene lookup returns CDR1 SGHTA and CDR2 FQGNSA. The CDR3 has 15 residues. Trimming took 1 base from V and 4 from J, leaving 13 bases between them. The CDR3 here is CASSLDVRGGTEAFF. The CDR3 nucleotides read TGTGCCAGCAGCTTAGATGTTCGGGGGGGCACTGAAGCTTTCTTT. Full variable domain (rest looked up from reference TRBV7-2 and TRBJ1-1): GAGVSQSPSNKVTEKGKDVELRCDPISGHTALYWYRQSLGQGLEFLIYFQGNSAPDKSGLPSDRFSAERTGGSVSTLTIQRTQQEDSAVYLCASSLDVRGGTEAFFGQGTRLTVV.

The V call is TRBV7-9, the J call TRBJ2-7; 8 bases are a match to TRBD1. Looked up from germline, CDR1 is SEHNR and CDR2 is FQNEAQ (reference sequence). This CDR3 has 15 amino acids. V trimming: 5 bases; J trimming: 4 bases; junction bases outside the gene matches: 10. CDR3 coding DNA: TGTGCCAGCAGCCACGGGGACAGGCTTGCGTACGAGCAGTACTTC. This codes for CASSHGDRLAYEQYF.

The chain recombines TRBV5-1 with TRBJ2-2; 8 bases fit TRBD2. This CDR3 has 16 amino acids. Germline V lookup: CDR1 SGHRS, CDR2 YFSETQ. V dropped 0 bases and J dropped 3; count of bases not matched to a gene: 4. The CDR3 loop is CASSLEASGYTGELFF. For the CDR3, the DNA is TGCGCCAGCAGCTTGGAGGCTAGCGGGTACACCGGGGAGCTGTTTTTT.

The chain combines TRBV25-1 with TRBJ1-2; the match to TRBD1 covers 7 bases. Trimming cost V 1 base and J 4 bases; bases outside gene matches: 6. CDR1 is MGHDK and CDR2 is SYGVNS in the germline V gene. The CDR3 contains 15 residues. In DNA, the CDR3 is TGTGCCAGCAGTGAATCCGGGACAGCATCCTATGGCTACACCTTC. It translates to CASSESGTASYGYTF.

The J gene is TRBJ2-5, the V gene TRBV5-5; 7 nucleotides agree with TRBD2. Per germline, CDR1 SGHKS and CDR2 YYEKEE (reference sequence). This CDR3 region has 14 residues. V shed 4 bases and J 8 bases; nucleotides not matched to a gene: 11. CDR3 protein: CASSPTSPQGTQYF. DNA for the CDR3: TGTGCCAGCAGCCCGACTAGCCCACAAGGAACCCAGTACTTC.

The chain uses TRBV5-1 and TRBJ1-6, with TRBD1 matching 8 bases. Germline values: CDR1 SGHRS, CDR2 YFSETQ. The CDR3 is 16 amino acids. J lost 10 bases, V lost 1 base, and 10 bases had no gene match. Here the CDR3 DNA reads TGCGCCAGCAGCTTGTTGGACAGGGTATCACAGTCACCCCTCCACTTT. The encoded protein is CASSLLDRVSQSPLHF.

The chain is built from TRBV7-2 and TRBJ2-2, with 9 bases identical to TRBD2. J gave up 4 bases and V 4 bases, and 1 base lay outside the gene matches. This CDR3 is built from 14 residues. Germline V gives CDR1 SGHTA, CDR2 FQGNSA. CDR3 DNA sequence: TGTGCCAGCAGCTCGACTAGCGGCACCGGGGAGCTGTTTTTT. Encoded protein: CASSSTSGTGELFF.

The chain has TRBV5-1 and TRBJ1-1; D unresolved. V was cut by 0 bases and J by 4 bases, with 13 bases left in between. The CDR3 is 15 amino acids. Germline V gene lookup returns CDR1 SGHRS and CDR2 YFSETQ. This CDR3 is CASSLAPEVGTEAFF. CDR3 in DNA: TGCGCCAGCAGCTTGGCACCGGAGGTGGGCACTGAAGCTTTCTTT.